Below are 17 T cell receptor beta chains sequenced from a single sample in a study of radiotherapy plus CTLA-4 blockade in lung cancer. Using immunoSEQ multiplex PCR, the repertoire was profiled, and TCRdb retains in-frame clones only, with some absent. The sample records tens of thousands of clones, roughly 86% being singletons. The specimen comprised peripheral blood, sampled from a patient treated with radiotherapy plus ipilimumab. The receptor source for this set is a human donor with non-small cell lung cancer that progressed on radiotherapy plus ipilimumab.

This chain uses TRBV2 with TRBJ1-5; D unclear. This CDR3 is built from 13 residues. Trimming removed 6 bases at V and 2 bases at J, with 8 bases between. Germline values: CDR1 SNHLY, CDR2 FYNNEI. The CDR3 nucleotides are TGTGCCAGCAGGGATTCGGGCAATCAGCCCCAGCATTTT. Encoded protein: CASRDSGNQPQHF.

The rearrangement uses TRBV7-2 and TRBJ1-1, with 9 bases fitting TRBD1. The CDR3 has 13 amino acids. Losses at the gene ends were 3 bases for V and 11 bases for J; bases not matched to a gene: 7. The germline CDR1 and CDR2 sequences are SGHTA and FQGNSA. CDR3 nucleotides: TGTGCCAGCAGCTTGGATGGGACAGGGCGTGCTTTCTTT. Its protein is CASSLDGTGRAFF.

The rearrangement uses TRBV6-1 and TRBJ1-6; no firm D call. The germline V gene has CDR1 MNHNS and CDR2 SASEGT. The ends were cut back, 6 bases at V and 13 bases at J, with 16 bases in the middle. The CDR3 totals 13 residues. CDR3 residues: CASRDRLGLPLHF. CDR3 coding DNA: TGTGCCAGCAGGGACCGGTTAGGTTTGCCCCTCCACTTT.

J is TRBJ2-5 and V is TRBV5-1; D is unclear. The germline CDR1 and CDR2 sequences are SGHRS and YFSETQ. V lost 1 base to trimming and J lost 1 base, with 2 bases between them. CDR3 length equals 12 residues. CDR3 protein: CASSLTQETQYF. In nucleotides, the CDR3 is TGCGCCAGCAGCTTGACCCAAGAGACCCAGTACTTC.

V usage is TRBV5-4 and J usage is TRBJ1-2, with 8 bases that match TRBD1. V lost 2 bases and J lost 6; bases outside the gene matches: 12. The CDR3 is made up of 16 amino acids. Germline loops: CDR1 SGHNT, CDR2 YYREEE (reference sequence). For the CDR3, the DNA is TGTGCCAGCAGCTTACGTTTTGGCAGGGGGCAAGATGGCTACACCTTC. Encoded protein: CASSLRFGRGQDGYTF.

This clone was observed once. CDR3 in amino acids: CASSVAPTGGELFF. The CDR3 DNA reads TGTGCCAGCAGCGTAGCTCCGACTGGCGGGGAGCTGTTTTTT. The chain couples TRBV9 to TRBJ2-2, with D unclear. This CDR3 comprises 14 residues. V was shortened by 0 bases and J by 7 bases, with 10 bases between the two germline ends. The V gene's germline CDR1 is SGDLS and CDR2 YYNGEE.

This clone was counted a single time. CDR3 region: CASSTSRTGVYGYTF. The CDR3, as DNA: TGTGCCAGTAGTACATCCCGGACAGGGGTGTATGGCTACACCTTC. The chain links TRBV19 to TRBJ1-2; 9 nucleotides line up with TRBD1. Germline loops: CDR1 LNHDA, CDR2 SQIVND (reference sequence). V shed 4 bases and J 5 bases; nucleotides not matched to a gene: 8. This CDR3 contains 15 residues.

V usage is TRBV27 and J usage is TRBJ1-1, with 9 bases fitting TRBD1. Losses at the gene ends were 6 bases for V and 8 bases for J; bases not matched to a gene: 7. Germline V gives CDR1 MNHEY, CDR2 SMNVEV (reference sequence). There are 13 residues in the CDR3. CDR3 region: CASRKGQGGEAFF. The CDR3 region has the DNA TGTGCCAGCAGAAAGGGACAGGGTGGAGAAGCTTTCTTT.

This chain joins TRBV21-1 and TRBJ1-2. TRBV21-1 is a known pseudogene. The CDR3 covers 17 residues. This CDR3 reads CASSKGKDGPLNYGYTF. For the CDR3, the DNA is TGTGCCAGCAGCAAAGGAAAGGACGGACCTCTGAACTATGGCTACACCTTC.

The chain employs TRBV18 and TRBJ2-7; 12 bases fit TRBD1. The CDR3 has 17 residues. The germline V gene has CDR1 KGHSH and CDR2 LQKENI. V gave up 2 bases and J gave up 3 bases; unmatched junction bases: 8. The CDR3, as DNA: TGTGCCAGCTCACCATTCCCGGGACAGGGGGCTCTCTACGAGCAGTACTTC. This translates into CASSPFPGQGALYEQYF.

The genes are TRBV5-4 and TRBJ1-2; 7 bases are shared with TRBD1. V lost 0 bases, J lost 3 bases, and 2 bases stayed unmatched. Germline V CDR1 and CDR2: SGHNT, YYREEE (reference sequence). CDR3 size: 14 residues. This CDR3 reads CASSLVDRDYGYTF. Here the CDR3 DNA reads TGTGCCAGCAGCTTGGTCGACAGGGACTATGGCTACACCTTC.

The rearrangement uses TRBV6-1 and TRBJ1-2; D remains ambiguous. This CDR3 has 15 residues. Germline CDR1 and CDR2: MNHNS and SASEGT. V dropped 0 bases and J dropped 4 bases, with 12 bases sitting between them. The CDR3: CASSEARGPAYGYTF. DNA for the CDR3: TGTGCCAGCAGTGAAGCGAGAGGGCCGGCCTATGGCTACACCTTC.

This rearrangement joins TRBV4-3 to TRBJ1-3; perhaps TRBD1 as D (5 bases). In germline, CDR1 is LGHNA, CDR2 YSLEER. CDR3 length equals 15 residues. Trimming cost V 0 bases and J 4 bases, with 10 bases left between them. The CDR3 DNA follows: TGCGCCAGCAGCCAAGATGGGGGGGTCGGAAACACCATATATTTT. As protein: CASSQDGGVGNTIYF.

The rearrangement links TRBV4-1 to TRBJ2-7; D call uncertain. Trimming removed 0 bases at V and 3 bases at J, with 9 bases between. Germline loops: CDR1 MGHRA, CDR2 YSYEKL. This CDR3 spans 14 amino acids. CDR3 in amino acids: CASSQDPDHYEQYF. The CDR3, as DNA: TGCGCCAGCAGCCAAGATCCGGATCACTACGAGCAGTACTTC.

This clone was observed once. This chain joins TRBV5-4 and TRBJ2-5; the match to TRBD2 covers 10 bases. V trimming: 0 bases; J trimming: 5 bases; junction bases outside the gene matches: 7. The length of the CDR3 is 16 residues. Germline V gene sequence: CDR1 SGHNT, CDR2 YYREEE (reference sequence). The CDR3: CASSLGGASGSETQYF. The CDR3 DNA reads as TGTGCCAGCAGCTTGGGAGGAGCTAGCGGGAGTGAGACCCAGTACTTC.

V and J are TRBV19 and TRBJ1-1; D is perhaps TRBD1 (5 bases). The germline V and J ends were trimmed by 1 base and 5 bases, with 17 bases remaining between them. The CDR3 has 16 amino acids. The germline CDR1 and CDR2 sequences are LNHDA and SQIVND (reference sequence). The DNA of the CDR3 is TGTGCCAGTAGTATAGGGGTACGGGGCTTTAAGACTGAAGCTTTCTTT. Translated, it gives CASSIGVRGFKTEAFF.

The gene calls are TRBV2 and TRBJ1-2; D not resolved. Trimming took off 6 bases at V and 1 base at J, with 3 bases between the two ends. This CDR3 region has 11 residues. Germline assignment: CDR1 SNHLY and CDR2 FYNNEI. CDR3 sequence: CASRGNYGYTF. In nucleotides, the CDR3 is TGTGCCAGCAGGGGTAACTATGGCTACACCTTC.